The next 25 T cell receptor beta chains were all read from a single sample in a study of T cells in narcolepsy. Here immunoSEQ multiplex PCR was the method, and the copy in TCRdb shows in-frame clones only, minus some. The sample has 30,000 to 35,000 clones, around 80% seen once. Sequencing was done on a sample of memory (CD45RA-) CD4+ T cells from blood. These receptors were taken from a human donor in good health.

This clone was found once. The chain uses TRBV19 and TRBJ2-5; 14 positions agree with TRBD2. This CDR3 contains 16 residues. V lost 3 bases, J lost 2 bases, and 2 bases stayed unmatched. In germline, CDR1 is LNHDA, CDR2 SQIVND (reference sequence). The CDR3 loop reads CASSIGLAGGQETQYF. The CDR3 DNA follows: TGTGCCAGTAGTATCGGACTAGCGGGGGGTCAAGAGACCCAGTACTTC. The full variable domain, rest sourced from reference TRBV19 and TRBJ2-5, is DGGITQSPKYLFRKEGQNVTLSCEQNLNHDAMYWYRQDPGQGLRLIYYSQIVNDFQKGDIAEGYSVSREKKESFPLTVTSAQKNPTAFYLCASSIGLAGGQETQYFGPGTRLLVL.

The CDR3 DNA reads TGCGCCAGCAGCAAAGAGGTGGCCTATAATTCACCCCTCCACTTT. Protein: CASSKEVAYNSPLHF. The chain joins TRBV5-1 to TRBJ1-6; D gene uncertain. Germline CDR1 reads SGHRS; CDR2 reads YFSETQ. The CDR3 sequence is 15 residues long. V was clipped by 4 bases and J by 2 bases, with 10 bases between them.

This chain links TRBV19 with TRBJ1-1, with D tentatively TRBD1 (5 bases). Germline values: CDR1 LNHDA, CDR2 SQIVND (reference sequence). V lost 5 bases and J 1 base, leaving 17 bases between the germline ends. The CDR3 spans 16 residues. CDR3 DNA sequence: TGTGCCAGTAGTCCCCGACCGGGACTTGGGAACACTGAAGCTTTCTTT. This translates into CASSPRPGLGNTEAFF.

The gene calls are TRBV6-4 and TRBJ1-6; D remains unclear. This CDR3 has 13 amino acids. V lost 3 bases to trimming and J lost 8 bases, with 8 bases between them. Per the germline V gene, CDR1 is MRHNA and CDR2 is SNTAGT. CDR3 in DNA: TGTGCCAGCAGTGAGAAGCGGTATTCACCCCTCCACTTT. Translating gives CASSEKRYSPLHF.

The chain uses TRBV11-2 and TRBJ1-6; no clear D gene. The CDR3 is 16 amino acids. Germline CDR1 and CDR2: SGHAT and FQNNGV. V was pared by 5 bases and J by 0 bases, with 11 bases between. The CDR3 sequence is CASSLDQRSYNSPLHF. CDR3 bases: TGTGCCAGCAGCCTTGACCAACGCTCCTATAATTCACCCCTCCACTTT. Combining the CDR3 with reference TRBV11-2 and TRBJ1-6 gives the whole variable domain EAGVAQSPRYKIIEKRQSVAFWCNPISGHATLYWYQQILGQGPKLLIQFQNNGVVDDSQLPKDRFSAERLKGVDSTLKIQPAKLEDSAVYLCASSLDQRSYNSPLHFGNGTRLTVT.

The genes are TRBV11-1 and TRBJ2-3; possibly TRBD1 for D (6 bases). The CDR3 is 16 residues long. The ends were cut back, 4 bases at V and 1 base at J, with 15 bases in the middle. CDR1 and CDR2 (germline): SGHAT, FQDESV (reference sequence). The CDR3 sequence: CASSSRQAWGTDTQYF. In nucleotides, the CDR3 is TGTGCCAGCAGCTCCCGACAGGCCTGGGGCACAGATACGCAGTATTTT.

The sample holds a few counts of this clone. The chain employs TRBV4-2 and TRBJ2-1, with 12 positions matching TRBD2. V trimming: 0 bases; J trimming: 8 bases; junction bases outside the gene matches: 8. CDR1 is LGHNA, CDR2 YNFKEQ, per germline. This CDR3 spans 17 amino acids. The CDR3 is CASSQEGSASGGDEQFF. CDR3 in DNA: TGTGCCAGCAGCCAAGAGGGGTCGGCTAGCGGGGGGGATGAGCAGTTCTTC.

The chain uses TRBV11-1 and TRBJ1-2; 10 bases align to TRBD1. Per the germline V gene, CDR1 is SGHAT and CDR2 is FQDESV (reference sequence). Trimming cost V 5 bases and J 8 bases; bases outside gene matches: 8. The CDR3 is 14 residues long. DNA for the CDR3: TGTGCCAGCAGCCCCGACAGGGGGCAGGAGGGCTACACCTTC. Encoded protein: CASSPDRGQEGYTF. The full variable domain, completed using reference TRBV11-1 and TRBJ1-2, is EAEVAQSPRYKITEKSQAVAFWCDPISGHATLYWYRQILGQGPELLVQFQDESVVDDSQLPKDRFSAERLKGVDSTLKIQPAELGDSAMYLCASSPDRGQEGYTFGSGTRLTVV.

The chain couples TRBV9 to TRBJ2-1, with TRBD2 matching 13 bases. The CDR3 consists of 16 residues. The germline V gene has CDR1 SGDLS and CDR2 YYNGEE. V lost 4 bases, J lost 6 bases, and 7 bases stayed unmatched. The CDR3 region has the DNA TGTGCCAGCAGCTCTTGGACTAGCGGGAGTGGCAATGAGCAGTTCTTC. As protein: CASSSWTSGSGNEQFF.

The gene calls are TRBV11-1 and TRBJ2-2, with TRBD2 matching 9 bases. The CDR3 contains 16 residues. Germline loops: CDR1 SGHAT, CDR2 FQDESV (reference sequence). V shed 5 bases and J 8 bases; nucleotides not matched to a gene: 12. DNA of the CDR3: TGTGCCAGCAGCGCCCCTAGCGGGACTATAAAGGGGGAGCTGTTTTTT. As protein: CASSAPSGTIKGELFF.

The rearrangement links TRBV4-1 to TRBJ1-1, with D possibly being TRBD1 (5 bases). CDR1 is MGHRA, CDR2 YSYEKL, per germline. V lost 1 base, J lost 3 bases, and 12 bases lay in between. CDR3 length: 15 residues. For the CDR3, the DNA is TGCGCCAGCAGCCAAGGGACACCCGTTTACACTGAAGCTTTCTTT. The encoded protein is CASSQGTPVYTEAFF.

The V call is TRBV18, the J call TRBJ2-1; 7 bases line up with TRBD1. CDR1 is KGHSH and CDR2 is LQKENI in the germline V gene. Trimming cost V 5 bases and J 6 bases; bases outside gene matches: 7. The CDR3 loop spans 14 amino acids. CDR3: CASSDQWDSNEQFF. The CDR3, as DNA: TGTGCCAGCTCAGACCAGTGGGACAGCAATGAGCAGTTCTTC. Variable domain in full (rest from reference TRBV18 and TRBJ2-1): NAGVMQNPRHLVRRRGQEARLRCSPMKGHSHVYWYRQLPEEGLKFMVYLQKENIIDESGMPKERFSAEFPKEGPSILRIQQVVRGDSAAYFCASSDQWDSNEQFFGPGTRLTVL.

This clone was counted only a few times. The V gene is TRBV6-4, the J gene TRBJ1-1; maybe TRBD1 (5 bases). V was shortened by 6 bases and J by 3 bases, with 14 bases between the two germline ends. CDR1 MRHNA and CDR2 SNTAGT come from the germline V gene. This CDR3 has 14 residues. The chain's CDR3 is CASRVPEGYTEAFF. CDR3 sequence (DNA): TGTGCCAGCAGGGTCCCTGAGGGGTACACTGAAGCTTTCTTT.

The gene calls are TRBV27 and TRBJ1-2, with D possibly TRBD1 on 6 matching bases. The CDR3 contains 15 residues. The germline gives CDR1 MNHEY, CDR2 SMNVEV (reference sequence). The germline V and J ends were trimmed by 7 bases and 5 bases, with 20 bases remaining between them. CDR3 amino acids: CASNISWRGVYGYTF. DNA of the CDR3: TGTGCCAGCAATATATCGTGGAGGGGGGTTTATGGCTACACCTTC.

The chain couples TRBV5-8 to TRBJ2-1, with 13 bases matching TRBD2. This CDR3 is built from 14 residues. The V and J ends lost 5 bases and 11 bases, in that order; junction bases with no gene match: 7. Germline CDR1 is SGHTS and CDR2 is YDEGEE. CDR3 coding DNA: TGTGCCAGCAGTGTACTAGCGGGAGGGGGACAGCAGTTCTTC. Translated: CASSVLAGGGQQFF.

The rearrangement uses TRBV4-2 and TRBJ1-5; D gene unclear. With 1 base removed from V and 3 bases from J, the gap between germline ends came to 10 bases. There are 15 residues in the CDR3. Germline CDR1 reads LGHNA; CDR2 reads YNFKEQ. CDR3: CASSQGRGANQPQHF. DNA for the CDR3: TGTGCCAGCAGCCAAGGACGGGGAGCCAATCAGCCCCAGCATTTT.

The genes are TRBV6-5 and TRBJ2-7; 9 bases align to TRBD2. V dropped 4 bases and J dropped 6; count of bases not matched to a gene: 7. Germline V gene sequence: CDR1 MNHEY, CDR2 SVGAGI. The CDR3 is made up of 14 amino acids. CDR3 amino acids: CASSSRGGLPEQYF. The CDR3 DNA reads as TGTGCCAGCAGTTCGCGGGGGGGCCTTCCCGAGCAGTACTTC.

This clone came up a few times. V and J are TRBV2 and TRBJ2-2; D ambiguous. Germline V gene lookup returns CDR1 SNHLY and CDR2 FYNNEI. Trimming removed 8 bases at V and 4 bases at J, with 14 bases between. The CDR3 totals 14 residues. The CDR3 nucleotides read TGTGCCAGCGGCCGGGCCCCGGCCACCGGGGAGCTGTTTTTT. This encodes CASGRAPATGELFF. The variable domain in full, with the rest retrieved from reference TRBV2 and TRBJ2-2, is EPEVTQTPSHQVTQMGQEVILRCVPISNHLYFYWYRQILGQKVEFLVSFYNNEISEKSEIFDDQFSVERPDGSNFTLKIRSTKLEDSAMYFCASGRAPATGELFFGEGSRLTVL.

This sequence joins TRBV6-1 and TRBJ2-2; 8 positions match TRBD2. Germline lookup yields CDR1 MNHNS and CDR2 SASEGT. CDR3 size: 15 residues. The V and J ends lost 7 bases and 4 bases, in that order; junction bases with no gene match: 8. The CDR3 loop reads CASIIGGAGTGELFF. In DNA, the CDR3 is TGTGCCAGCATTATCGGGGGGGCAGGCACCGGGGAGCTGTTTTTT.

V is TRBV6-1 and J is TRBJ1-2; 7 bases fit TRBD1. Germline V gives CDR1 MNHNS, CDR2 SASEGT. The CDR3 runs 15 residues. The ends lost 1 base at V and 3 bases at J; junction bases unmatched: 5. The CDR3 DNA sequence: TGTGCCAGCAGTGAAGGGGGGACAGCACACTATGGCTACACCTTC. Protein sequence: CASSEGGTAHYGYTF.

The rearrangement links TRBV6-6 to TRBJ2-1; TRBD2 aligns across 9 bases. Germline-derived CDR1 and CDR2 are MNHNY and SVGAGI (reference sequence). J was trimmed by 8 bases and V by 2 bases; bases with no gene match: 7. The CDR3 is made up of 15 amino acids. In DNA, the CDR3 is TGTGCCAGCAGTTACGGGGCGGGAGGGCTGGATGAGCAGTTCTTC. Its translation: CASSYGAGGLDEQFF.

The chain employs TRBV7-9 and TRBJ2-3, with TRBD2 matching over 7 bases. The CDR3 loop spans 15 amino acids. The V gene's germline CDR1 is SEHNR and CDR2 FQNEAQ (reference sequence). The ends lost 3 bases at V and 0 bases at J; junction bases unmatched: 3. CDR3 DNA: TGTGCCAGCAGCTTGGAGCGGGGAAGCACAGATACGCAGTATTTT. Translation: CASSLERGSTDTQYF. Drawing the rest from reference TRBV7-9 and TRBJ2-3, the complete variable domain is DTGVSQNPRHKITKRGQNVTFRCDPISEHNRLYWYRQTLGQGPEFLTYFQNEAQLEKSRLLSDRFSAERPKGSFSTLEIQRTEQGDSAMYLCASSLERGSTDTQYFGPGTRLTVL.

This sequence joins TRBV5-5 and TRBJ2-7; TRBD1 agrees at 7 bases. CDR1 and CDR2 from the germline V gene are SGHKS and YYEKEE (reference sequence). V lost 4 bases to trimming and J lost 1 base; unmatched junction nucleotides: 8. The length of the CDR3 is 15 residues. The CDR3 DNA sequence: TGTGCCAGCAGCCCGGCCGGACAGGAATCCTACGAGCAGTACTTC. Its protein is CASSPAGQESYEQYF.

The chain joins TRBV20-1 to TRBJ2-7; a weak D match, TRBD2 (5 bases). This CDR3 contains 11 residues. Germline lookup yields CDR1 DFQATT and CDR2 SNEGSKA (reference sequence). V lost 7 bases to trimming and J lost 5 bases, with 12 bases between them. This CDR3 reads CSVSGSHEQYF. The CDR3 DNA reads TGCAGTGTTTCGGGGTCCCACGAGCAGTACTTC.

CDR3 loop: CASSLVPRTGGVGETQYF. The CDR3 region has the DNA TGTGCCAGCAGCTTGGTGCCACGGACAGGGGGAGTGGGGGAGACCCAGTACTTC. The chain combines TRBV11-1 with TRBJ2-5, with 10 bases fitting TRBD1. The germline V gene has CDR1 SGHAT and CDR2 FQDESV (reference sequence). The V gene end was trimmed by 3 bases and the J gene end by 5 bases; junction bases not matched to a gene: 15. The CDR3 contains 18 residues.